The sequence of this TCR beta chain was determined in a study of OX40 agonist ivuxolimab in advanced cancers. Study details: Cohort: approximately 79% men, mean age around 60, aged about 20 to 80.

This clone was seen more than once but under ten times. Blood got drawn at baseline, again on cycle 4 day 1, and then on cycle 7 day 1. Trimming took off 0 bases at V and 8 bases at J, with 13 bases between the two ends. This CDR3 region has 14 residues. Germline V gene lookup returns CDR1 MNHEY and CDR2 SVGAGI. The assay was immunoSEQ multiplex PCR, and TCRdb's table has in-frame clones only and misses some. The sample lists 45,000 to 65,000 clones, 87% seen once, with less than 2% in the top ten. This clonotype originated in an adult with an advanced solid tumor such as melanoma, head and neck, liver or kidney cancer. The sequenced sample was CD4+ or CD8+ T cells sorted from blood, obtained in a trial of the OX40 agonist ivuxolimab. The rearrangement joins TRBV6-5 to TRBJ1-2, with D possibly TRBD1 on 5 matching bases. The CDR3 DNA sequence: TGTGCCAGCAGTTACTCCGACAGCCTAGGAGGCTACACCTTC. Its translation is CASSYSDSLGGYTF.